This T cell receptor (beta chain) derives from a study of OX40 agonist ivuxolimab in advanced cancers. Points from the study as a whole: Averaged across samples, CD8+ T cells carried more expanded clones than CD4+ did.

Comment on this clone: The antigen is unknown. Additional DNA sequences in this sample encode the identical CDR3.

The method was immunoSEQ multiplex PCR; TCRdb's version includes in-frame clones alone and lacks a portion of them. This table holds roughly 71,000 clones, about nine tenths found once. The material was CD4+ or CD8+ T cells sorted from blood, obtained in a trial of the OX40 agonist ivuxolimab. This receptor was obtained from an adult with an advanced solid tumor such as melanoma, head and neck, liver or kidney cancer.

The DNA of the CDR3 is TGTGCCAGCTGGGACAGTCCCTACGAGCAGTACTTC. This gives the protein CASWDSPYEQYF. V usage is TRBV27 and J usage is TRBJ2-7, with TRBD1 identical over 7 bases. The V segment lost 8 bases and the J segment 2 bases; nucleotides outside the gene matches: 3. Germline CDR1 reads MNHEY; CDR2 reads SMNVEV (reference sequence). This CDR3 region has 12 residues.